Listed below are T cell receptor beta chains from one sample, sequenced in a study of T-cell memory formation after mild COVID-19. TCRdb re-called the 5' RACE reads through MiXCR, storing one row per CDR3 protein. The sample lists hundreds of thousands of distinct CDR3 sequences; roughly 20% were seen once. The sample was PBMCs or a T cell subset sorted from them (not recorded which). Receptors were obtained from an adult woman who had mild COVID-19 (a few samples of this study predate the infection). Cell type and time point are not known. Both conserved end residues are part of each CDR3. The order of the fields is D gene, clone size, J gene, V gene, CDR3 protein, CDR3 DNA. D genes are given only for firm matches. Clone size appears in some rows only: once, few, many, or a class for an expanded clone.

>.|.|TRBJ1-6|TRBV3-1
CASSQGVSPLHF
TGTGCCAGCAGCCAAGGGGTCTCACCCCTCCACTTT
>TRBD1|few|TRBJ1-2|TRBV5-1
CASSFDRGQGGYTF
TGCGCCAGCAGCTTCGACAGGGGGCAAGGTGGCTACACCTTC
>.|many|TRBJ2-1|TRBV24-1
CATSDNSGRTFYNEQFF
TGTGCCACCAGTGATAACTCAGGGAGGACTTTCTACAATGAGCAGTTCTTC
>.|.|TRBJ1-1|TRBV27
CASSPFGWGGTMSRTEAFF
TGTGCCAGCAGCCCATTTGGGTGGGGGGGCACCATGTCTAGGACTGAAGCTTTCTTT
>.|many|TRBJ1-2|TRBV19
CASSTNPRGSYGYTF
TGTGCCAGTAGTACCAACCCCCGGGGGTCGTATGGCTACACCTTC
>.|.|TRBJ2-1|TRBV20-1
CSASRGLGGNEQFF
TGCAGTGCTAGCCGCGGGTTGGGGGGCAATGAGCAGTTCTTC
>.|.|TRBJ1-3|TRBV6-6
CASSYGVTGNTIYF
TGTGCCAGCAGTTATGGGGTAACTGGAAACACCATATATTTT
>TRBD1|few|TRBJ2-7|TRBV9
CASSVVGTGSYEQYF
TGTGCCAGCAGCGTAGTAGGGACAGGCTCCTACGAGCAGTACTTC
>TRBD2|.|TRBJ2-1|TRBV7-4
CASSGRTSRYNEQFF
TGTGCCAGCAGCGGGCGGACTAGCCGGTACAATGAGCAGTTCTTC
>.|few|TRBJ2-2|TRBV11-2
CASSPWDTHTGELFF
TGTGCCAGCAGTCCATGGGACACACACACCGGGGAGCTGTTTTTT
>.|few|TRBJ1-5|TRBV12-3/TRBV12-4
CASSARGDFQPQHF
TGTGCCAGCAGTGCCCGGGGGGATTTTCAGCCCCAGCATTTT
>TRBD2|.|TRBJ2-1|TRBV6-1
CASSEVDSGGPYNEQFF
TGTGCCAGCAGTGAAGTGGATAGCGGGGGTCCCTACAATGAGCAGTTCTTC
>.|.|TRBJ2-7|TRBV12-3/TRBV12-4
CASSLVGGGPSYEQYF
TGTGCCAGCAGTTTAGTCGGAGGGGGGCCTTCTTACGAGCAGTACTTC
>TRBD2|.|TRBJ2-7|TRBV7-2
CALLGRASSYEQYF
TGTGCCCTCCTGGGGAGGGCCAGCTCCTACGAGCAGTACTTC
>.|few|TRBJ2-7|TRBV9
CASSGGPGHEQYF
TGTGCCAGCAGCGGAGGTCCGGGCCACGAGCAGTACTTC
>.|many|TRBJ2-4|TRBV12-3/TRBV12-4
CASSLGGGKNIQYF
TGTGCCAGCAGCCTCGGGGGAGGCAAAAACATTCAGTACTTC
>.|.|TRBJ1-2|TRBV2
CASSESDRDGYTF
TGTGCCAGCAGTGAATCCGACAGAGATGGCTACACCTTC
>.|.|TRBJ2-2|TRBV4-1
CASSQSDPTGELFF
TGCGCCAGCAGCCAATCTGACCCCACCGGGGAGCTGTTTTTT
>TRBD1|once|TRBJ2-6|TRBV9
CASSVRQGRQSGANVLTF
TGTGCCAGCAGCGTCCGACAGGGGAGGCAATCTGGGGCCAACGTCCTGACTTTC
>TRBD1|few|TRBJ2-5|TRBV5-4
CASSWGRGETQYF
TGTGCCAGCAGCTGGGGCAGGGGGGAGACCCAGTACTTC
>.|.|TRBJ2-7|TRBV20-1
CSAETGFGYEQYF
TGCAGTGCCGAAACAGGATTTGGCTACGAGCAGTACTTC
>.|many|TRBJ2-1|TRBV5-1
CASSLGGSSNEQFF
TGCGCCAGCAGCTTGGGTGGGTCTAGCAATGAGCAGTTCTTC
>.|.|TRBJ2-3|TRBV7-9
CASSRRRETDTQYF
TGTGCCAGCAGCCGAAGGAGGGAAACAGATACGCAGTATTTT
>.|few|TRBJ2-2|TRBV12-3/TRBV12-4
CASSLPGWTGELFF
TGTGCCAGCAGTTTGCCAGGATGGACCGGGGAGCTGTTTTTT
>TRBD1|few|TRBJ2-7|TRBV2
CASILRGDRGPEQYF
TGTGCCAGCATCCTTCGGGGGGACAGGGGACCCGAGCAGTACTTC
>TRBD1|.|TRBJ1-2|TRBV5-6
CASILGQGADGYTF
TGTGCCAGCATCCTGGGACAGGGGGCGGATGGCTACACCTTC
>.|.|TRBJ1-2|TRBV29-1
CSVEQGIYGYTF
TGCAGCGTTGAGCAGGGGATCTATGGCTACACCTTC
>TRBD1|.|TRBJ1-1|TRBV20-1
CSASGGTGVENTEAFF
TGCAGTGCTAGCGGTGGGACAGGGGTAGAGAACACTGAAGCTTTCTTT
>TRBD2|many|TRBJ2-5|TRBV5-6
CASSLGLANPKETQYF
TGTGCCAGCAGCTTGGGACTAGCGAACCCGAAGGAGACCCAGTACTTC
>TRBD2|.|TRBJ2-7|TRBV9
CASSVAGGGNEQYF
TGTGCCAGCAGCGTAGCGGGCGGGGGGAACGAGCAGTACTTC
>TRBD2|few|TRBJ2-1|TRBV7-2
CASSHPRTSGSYNEQFF
TGTGCCAGCAGCCACCCTAGGACTAGCGGCTCCTACAATGAGCAGTTCTTC
>.|.|TRBJ2-6|TRBV18
CASSPRRDPSSGANVLTF
TGTGCCAGCTCACCGCGTAGGGACCCCTCTTCTGGGGCCAACGTCCTGACTTTC
>.|few|TRBJ1-5|TRBV10-3
CAIYTDRYSNQPQHF
TGTGCCATCTATACCGACAGGTATAGCAATCAGCCCCAGCATTTT
>.|.|TRBJ1-2|TRBV7-8
CASSLLGLTNNYGYTF
TGTGCCAGCAGCCTTTTGGGTCTGACAAATAACTATGGCTACACCTTC
>TRBD1|.|TRBJ2-1|TRBV15
CATSRAWTGSLDEQFF
TGTGCCACCAGCAGAGCCTGGACAGGGAGCCTCGATGAGCAGTTCTTC
>TRBD1|.|TRBJ2-7|TRBV9
CASSVAQGAGNEQYF
TGTGCCAGCAGCGTAGCTCAGGGGGCGGGCAACGAGCAGTACTTC
>.|once|TRBJ1-2|TRBV27
CASRVTGHYGYTF
TGTGCCAGCAGGGTTACAGGGCACTATGGCTACACCTTC
>.|.|TRBJ2-1|TRBV20-1
CSALQPDLPQFF
TGCAGTGCTCTCCAGCCTGATCTCCCGCAGTTCTTC
>TRBD1|few|TRBJ1-1|TRBV5-1
CASNQGQGGAEAFF
TGCGCCAGCAACCAGGGACAGGGGGGCGCTGAAGCTTTCTTT
>.|.|TRBJ2-3|TRBV13
CASSLGLVTFQPDTQYF
TGTGCCAGCAGCTTAGGTCTTGTTACATTTCAGCCAGATACGCAGTATTTT
>TRBD1|many|TRBJ2-1|TRBV6-6
CASSFTGGSYNEQFF
TGTGCCAGCAGTTTTACAGGGGGCTCCTACAATGAGCAGTTCTTC
>.|.|TRBJ2-6|TRBV5-1
CASSFTLGGSSGANVLTF
TGCGCCAGCAGCTTCACGTTGGGGGGCAGCTCTGGGGCCAACGTCCTGACTTTC
>.|few|TRBJ1-5|TRBV9
CASSVGGTGPQPQHF
TGTGCCAGCAGCGTAGGGGGAACAGGGCCTCAGCCCCAGCATTTT
>.|many|TRBJ2-7|TRBV28
CASSFRGGYEQYF
TGTGCCAGCAGTTTTAGGGGGGGTTACGAGCAGTACTTC
>.|few|TRBJ1-1|TRBV27
CASSWRMNTEAFF
TGTGCCAGCAGTTGGCGGATGAACACTGAAGCTTTCTTT
>.|.|TRBJ1-2|TRBV7-9
CASSDGRENYGYTF
TGTGCCAGCAGTGACGGCAGGGAGAACTATGGCTACACCTTC
>TRBD1|few|TRBJ1-1|TRBV7-6
CASSQGQANTEAFF
TGTGCCAGCAGCCAGGGACAGGCAAACACTGAAGCTTTCTTT
>.|.|TRBJ2-3|TRBV4-3
CASSSTSRVDTQYF
TGCGCCAGCAGTTCGACTAGTAGGGTAGATACGCAGTATTTT
>TRBD1|.|TRBJ1-1|TRBV7-8
CASSGWSTGFKTEAFF
TGTGCCAGCAGCGGATGGTCGACAGGGTTTAAGACTGAAGCTTTCTTT
>TRBD1|few|TRBJ2-2|TRBV27
CASSLDRGRAGELFF
TGTGCCAGCAGTCTGGACAGGGGGCGAGCCGGGGAGCTGTTTTTT
>.|.|TRBJ1-2|TRBV2
CASDGYTF
TGTGCCAGTGATGGCTACACCTTC
>TRBD1|.|TRBJ2-7|TRBV30
CAWSRAGTGGYEQYF
TGTGCCTGGAGTCGCGCCGGGACAGGGGGCTACGAGCAGTACTTC
>.|few|TRBJ2-1|TRBV7-2
CASSHLLGNEQFF
TGTGCCAGCAGCCACCTGCTGGGCAATGAGCAGTTCTTC
>TRBD1|few|TRBJ2-4|TRBV3-1
CASSRTDRGRDIQYF
TGTGCCAGCAGCCGAACGGACAGGGGCCGGGACATTCAGTACTTC
>.|.|TRBJ1-2|TRBV12-3/TRBV12-4
CASSHHRGFEGYTF
TGTGCCAGCAGTCACCACAGAGGATTTGAGGGCTACACCTTC
>.|.|TRBJ1-1|TRBV5-1
CASSLRDTTRNTEAFF
TGCGCCAGCAGCTTGAGAGACACGACGAGGAACACTGAAGCTTTCTTT